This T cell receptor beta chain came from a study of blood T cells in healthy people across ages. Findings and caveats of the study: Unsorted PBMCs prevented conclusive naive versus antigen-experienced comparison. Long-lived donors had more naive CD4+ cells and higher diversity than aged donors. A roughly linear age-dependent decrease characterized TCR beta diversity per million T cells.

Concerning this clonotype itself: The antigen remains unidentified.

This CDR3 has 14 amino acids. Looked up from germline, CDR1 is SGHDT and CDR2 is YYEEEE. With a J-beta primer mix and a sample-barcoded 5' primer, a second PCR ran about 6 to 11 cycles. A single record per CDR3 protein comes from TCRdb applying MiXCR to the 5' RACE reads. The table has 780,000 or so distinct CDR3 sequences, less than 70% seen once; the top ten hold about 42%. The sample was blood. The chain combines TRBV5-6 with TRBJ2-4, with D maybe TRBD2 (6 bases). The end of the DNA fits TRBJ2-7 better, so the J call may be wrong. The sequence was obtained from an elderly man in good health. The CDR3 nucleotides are TGTGCCAGCAGCTTGGGCGGGGCCGCCTACGAGCAGTACTTC. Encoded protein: CASSLGGAAYEQYF.